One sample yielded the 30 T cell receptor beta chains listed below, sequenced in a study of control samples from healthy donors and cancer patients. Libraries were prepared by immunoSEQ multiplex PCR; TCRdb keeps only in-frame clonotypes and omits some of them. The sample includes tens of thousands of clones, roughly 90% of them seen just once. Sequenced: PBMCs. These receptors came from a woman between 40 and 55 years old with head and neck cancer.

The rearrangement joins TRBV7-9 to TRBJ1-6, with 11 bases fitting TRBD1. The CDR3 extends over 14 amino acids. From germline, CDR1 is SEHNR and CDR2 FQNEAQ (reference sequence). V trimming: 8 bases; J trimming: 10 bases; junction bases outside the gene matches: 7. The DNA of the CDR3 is TGTGCCAGCTCCCGGGACAGGGGGAACTCACCCCTCCACTTT. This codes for CASSRDRGNSPLHF.

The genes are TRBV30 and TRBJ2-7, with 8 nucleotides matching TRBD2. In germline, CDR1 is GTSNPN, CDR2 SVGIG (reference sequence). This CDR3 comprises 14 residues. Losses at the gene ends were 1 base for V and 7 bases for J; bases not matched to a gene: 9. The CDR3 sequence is CAWSARGIAGEQYF. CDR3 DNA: TGTGCCTGGAGTGCAAGGGGGATAGCGGGAGAGCAGTACTTC.

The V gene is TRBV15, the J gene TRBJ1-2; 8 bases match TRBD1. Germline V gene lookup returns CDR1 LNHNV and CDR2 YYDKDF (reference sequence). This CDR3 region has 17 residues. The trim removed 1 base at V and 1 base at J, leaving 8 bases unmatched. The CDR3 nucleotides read TGTGCCACCAGCAGAGGCTGGACAGGGTTCAGTAACTATGGCTACACCTTC. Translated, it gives CATSRGWTGFSNYGYTF.

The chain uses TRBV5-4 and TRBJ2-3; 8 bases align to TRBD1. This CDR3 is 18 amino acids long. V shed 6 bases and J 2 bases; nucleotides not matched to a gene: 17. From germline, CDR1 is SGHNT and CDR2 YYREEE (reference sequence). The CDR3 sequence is CASILGAPGTGTTDTQYF. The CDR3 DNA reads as TGTGCCAGCATCCTGGGGGCCCCCGGGACAGGCACCACAGATACGCAGTATTTT. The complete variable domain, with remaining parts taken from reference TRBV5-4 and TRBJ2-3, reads ETGVTQSPTHLIKTRGQQVTLRCSSQSGHNTVSWYQQALGQGPQFIFQYYREEENGRGNFPPRFSGLQFPNYSSELNVNALELDDSALYLCASILGAPGTGTTDTQYFGPGTRLTVL.

Written as DNA, the CDR3 is TGCGCCAGCAGCTTGGATCTGGCGGATCACTACGAGCAGTACTTC. Encoded protein: CASSLDLADHYEQYF. The chain uses TRBV5-1 and TRBJ2-7; D uncertain. Trimming stripped 0 bases from V and 3 bases from J, with 13 bases between. Germline assignment: CDR1 SGHRS and CDR2 YFSETQ. This CDR3 is 15 amino acids long. Looking up the rest from reference TRBV5-1 and TRBJ2-7 gives the full variable domain: KAGVTQTPRYLIKTRGQQVTLSCSPISGHRSVSWYQQTPGQGLQFLFEYFSETQRNKGNFPGRFSGRQFSNSRSEMNVSTLELGDSALYLCASSLDLADHYEQYFGPGTRLTVT.

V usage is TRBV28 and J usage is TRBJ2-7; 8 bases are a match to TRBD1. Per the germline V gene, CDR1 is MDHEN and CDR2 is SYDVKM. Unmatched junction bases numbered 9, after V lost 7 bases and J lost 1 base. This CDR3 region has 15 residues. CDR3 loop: CASIARGTGSYEQYF. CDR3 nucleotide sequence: TGTGCCAGCATAGCCCGGGGGACAGGATCCTACGAGCAGTACTTC.

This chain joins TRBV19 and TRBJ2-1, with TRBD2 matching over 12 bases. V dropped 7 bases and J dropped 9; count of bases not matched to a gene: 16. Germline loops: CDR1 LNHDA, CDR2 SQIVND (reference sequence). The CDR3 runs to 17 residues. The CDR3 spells CASTRRQTGLAGREQFF. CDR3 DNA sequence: TGTGCCAGTACCCGCCGGCAGACGGGACTAGCGGGTCGTGAGCAGTTCTTC.

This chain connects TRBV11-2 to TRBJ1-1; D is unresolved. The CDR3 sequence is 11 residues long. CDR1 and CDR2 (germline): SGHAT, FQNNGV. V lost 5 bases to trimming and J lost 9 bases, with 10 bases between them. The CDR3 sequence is CASSRLLQAFF. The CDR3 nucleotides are TGTGCCAGCAGCAGACTCCTTCAAGCTTTCTTT. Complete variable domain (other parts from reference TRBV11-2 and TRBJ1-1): EAGVAQSPRYKIIEKRQSVAFWCNPISGHATLYWYQQILGQGPKLLIQFQNNGVVDDSQLPKDRFSAERLKGVDSTLKIQPAKLEDSAVYLCASSRLLQAFFGQGTRLTVV.

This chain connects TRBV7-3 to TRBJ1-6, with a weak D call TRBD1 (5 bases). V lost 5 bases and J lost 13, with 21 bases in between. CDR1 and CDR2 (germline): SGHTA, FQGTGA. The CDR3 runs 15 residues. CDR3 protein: CASSLSIGAMYPLHF. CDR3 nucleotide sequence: TGTGCCAGCAGCCTATCCATCGGGGCGATGTACCCCCTCCACTTT.

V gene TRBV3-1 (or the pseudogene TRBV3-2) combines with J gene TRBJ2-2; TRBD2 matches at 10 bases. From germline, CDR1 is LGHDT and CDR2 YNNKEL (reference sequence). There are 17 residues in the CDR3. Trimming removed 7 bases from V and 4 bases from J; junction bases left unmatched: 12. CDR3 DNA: TGTGCCAGCACCTCCGGACAGCGGGGGGGAGGCACCGGGGAGCTGTTTTTT. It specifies CASTSGQRGGGTGELFF.

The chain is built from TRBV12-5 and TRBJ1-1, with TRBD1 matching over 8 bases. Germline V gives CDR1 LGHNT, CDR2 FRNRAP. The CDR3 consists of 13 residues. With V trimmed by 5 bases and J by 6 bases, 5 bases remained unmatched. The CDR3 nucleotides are TGTGCTAGTGGTCAAGACAGGGGAGCTGAAGCTTTCTTT. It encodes CASGQDRGAEAFF.

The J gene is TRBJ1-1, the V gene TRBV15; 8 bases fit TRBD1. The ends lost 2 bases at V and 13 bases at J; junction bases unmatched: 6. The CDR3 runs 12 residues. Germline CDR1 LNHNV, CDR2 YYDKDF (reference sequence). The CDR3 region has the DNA TGTGCCACCAGCAGACAGGACAGGGCAGATTTCTTT. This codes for CATSRQDRADFF.

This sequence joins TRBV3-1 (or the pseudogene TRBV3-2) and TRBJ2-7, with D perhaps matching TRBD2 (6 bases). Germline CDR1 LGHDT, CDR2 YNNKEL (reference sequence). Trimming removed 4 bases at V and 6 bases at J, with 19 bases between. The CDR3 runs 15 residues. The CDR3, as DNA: TGTGCCAGCAGCCCTCGGGAATTGGGGGGATCCGAGCAGTACTTC. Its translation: CASSPRELGGSEQYF.

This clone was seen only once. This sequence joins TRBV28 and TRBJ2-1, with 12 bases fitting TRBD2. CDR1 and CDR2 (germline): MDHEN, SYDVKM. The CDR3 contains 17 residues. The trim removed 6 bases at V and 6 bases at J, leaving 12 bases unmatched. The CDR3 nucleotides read TGTGCCAGCAGACTAAAGACGACTAGCGGGAGACTCAATGAGCAGTTCTTC. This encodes CASRLKTTSGRLNEQFF. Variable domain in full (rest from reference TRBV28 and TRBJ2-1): DVKVTQSSRYLVKRTGEKVFLECVQDMDHENMFWYRQDPGLGLRLIYFSYDVKMKEKGDIPEGYSVSREKKERFSLILESASTNQTSMYLCASRLKTTSGRLNEQFFGPGTRLTVL.

CDR3 sequence (DNA): TGTGCCAGCTCACCCCCCGGAGGAAACACTGAAGCTTTCTTT. It is translated as CASSPPGGNTEAFF. The J gene is TRBJ1-1, the V gene TRBV18; D not resolved. Per germline, CDR1 KGHSH and CDR2 LQKENI. With 3 bases removed from V and 2 bases from J, the gap between germline ends came to 10 bases. The CDR3 runs 14 residues. Looking up the rest from reference TRBV18 and TRBJ1-1 gives the full variable domain: NAGVMQNPRHLVRRRGQEARLRCSPMKGHSHVYWYRQLPEEGLKFMVYLQKENIIDESGMPKERFSAEFPKEGPSILRIQQVVRGDSAAYFCASSPPGGNTEAFFGQGTRLTVV.

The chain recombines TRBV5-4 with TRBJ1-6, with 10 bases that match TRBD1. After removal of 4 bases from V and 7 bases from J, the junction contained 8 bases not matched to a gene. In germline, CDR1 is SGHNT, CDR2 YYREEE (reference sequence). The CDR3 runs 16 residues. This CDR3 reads CASSRAGQGQNSPLHF. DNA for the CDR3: TGTGCCAGCAGCCGGGCGGGACAGGGGCAGAATTCACCCCTCCACTTT.

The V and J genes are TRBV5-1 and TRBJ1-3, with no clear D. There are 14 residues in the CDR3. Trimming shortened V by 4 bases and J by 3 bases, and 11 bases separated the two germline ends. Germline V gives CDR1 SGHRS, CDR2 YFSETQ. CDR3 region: CASSPEGGGNTIYF. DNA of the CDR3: TGCGCCAGCAGCCCGGAAGGCGGTGGAAACACCATATATTTT.

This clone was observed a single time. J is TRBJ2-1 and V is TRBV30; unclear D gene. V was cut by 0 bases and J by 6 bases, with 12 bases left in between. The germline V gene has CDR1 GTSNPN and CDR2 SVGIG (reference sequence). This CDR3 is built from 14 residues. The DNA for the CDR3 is TGTGCCTGGAGTGTAATAGTCGGAAGCAATGAGCAGTTCTTC. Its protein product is CAWSVIVGSNEQFF. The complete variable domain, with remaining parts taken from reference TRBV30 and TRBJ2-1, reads SQTIHQWPATLVQPVGSPLSLECTVEGTSNPNLYWYRQAAGRGLQLLFYSVGIGQISSEVPQNLSASRPQDRQFILSSKKLLLSDSGFYLCAWSVIVGSNEQFFGPGTRLTVL.

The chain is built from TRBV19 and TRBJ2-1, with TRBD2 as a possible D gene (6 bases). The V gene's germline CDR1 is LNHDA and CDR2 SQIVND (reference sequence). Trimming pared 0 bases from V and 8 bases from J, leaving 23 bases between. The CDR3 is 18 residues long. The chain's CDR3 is CASSIEASGAGLIHEQFF. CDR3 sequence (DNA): TGTGCCAGTAGTATAGAGGCCTCGGGAGCAGGTTTGATCCATGAGCAGTTCTTC.

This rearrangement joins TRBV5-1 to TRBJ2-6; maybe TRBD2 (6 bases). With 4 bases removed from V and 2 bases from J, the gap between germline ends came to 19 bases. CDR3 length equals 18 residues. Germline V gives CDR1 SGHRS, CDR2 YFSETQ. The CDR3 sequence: CASSGGLVSGAGANVLTF. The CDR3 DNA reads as TGCGCCAGCAGCGGGGGACTGGTTAGTGGTGCTGGGGCCAACGTCCTGACTTTC. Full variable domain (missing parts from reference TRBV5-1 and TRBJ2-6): KAGVTQTPRYLIKTRGQQVTLSCSPISGHRSVSWYQQTPGQGLQFLFEYFSETQRNKGNFPGRFSGRQFSNSRSEMNVSTLELGDSALYLCASSGGLVSGAGANVLTFGAGSRLTVL.

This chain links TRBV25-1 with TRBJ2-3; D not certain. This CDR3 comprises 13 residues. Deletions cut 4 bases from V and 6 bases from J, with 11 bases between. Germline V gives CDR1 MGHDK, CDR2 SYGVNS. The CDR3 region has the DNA TGTGCCAGCAGTGCCCAAAGTCACGATACGCAGTATTTT. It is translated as CASSAQSHDTQYF.

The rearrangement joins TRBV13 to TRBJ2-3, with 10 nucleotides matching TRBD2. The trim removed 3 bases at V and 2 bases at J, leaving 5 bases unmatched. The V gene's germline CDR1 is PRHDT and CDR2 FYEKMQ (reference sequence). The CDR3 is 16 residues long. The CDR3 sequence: CASSFRTSGNTDTQYF. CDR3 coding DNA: TGTGCCAGCAGCTTTCGGACTAGCGGAAACACAGATACGCAGTATTTT.

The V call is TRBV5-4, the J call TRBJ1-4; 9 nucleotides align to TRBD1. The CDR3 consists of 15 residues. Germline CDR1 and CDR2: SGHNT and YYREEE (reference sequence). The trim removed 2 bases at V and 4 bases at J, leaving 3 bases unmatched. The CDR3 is CASSFGQGINEKLFF. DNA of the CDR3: TGTGCCAGCAGCTTTGGACAGGGGATTAATGAAAAACTGTTTTTT.

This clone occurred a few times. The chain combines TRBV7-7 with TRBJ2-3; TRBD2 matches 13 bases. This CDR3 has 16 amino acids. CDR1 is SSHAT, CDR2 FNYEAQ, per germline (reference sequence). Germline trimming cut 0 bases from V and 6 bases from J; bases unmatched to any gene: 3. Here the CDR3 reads CASSLAGTSGADTQYF. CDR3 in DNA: TGTGCCAGCAGCTTAGCTGGGACTAGCGGGGCGGATACGCAGTATTTT.

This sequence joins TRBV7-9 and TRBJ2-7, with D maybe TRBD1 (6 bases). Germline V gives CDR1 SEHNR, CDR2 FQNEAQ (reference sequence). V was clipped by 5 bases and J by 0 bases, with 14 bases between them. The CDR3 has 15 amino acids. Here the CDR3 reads CASSLTGQSSYEQYF. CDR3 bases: TGTGCCAGCAGCCTTACCGGACAGAGCTCCTACGAGCAGTACTTC.

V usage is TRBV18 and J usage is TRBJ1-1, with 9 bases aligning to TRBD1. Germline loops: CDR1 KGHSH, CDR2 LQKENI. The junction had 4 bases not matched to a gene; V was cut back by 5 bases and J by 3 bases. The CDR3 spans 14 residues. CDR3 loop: CASSWDRDHTEAFF. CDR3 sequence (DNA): TGTGCCAGCTCATGGGACAGGGATCACACTGAAGCTTTCTTT.

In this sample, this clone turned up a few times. CDR3 sequence: CASSFIIPGQGRTGNTIYF. In nucleotides, the CDR3 is TGTGCCAGCAGTTTCATAATACCGGGACAGGGACGGACTGGAAACACCATATATTTT. This chain uses TRBV6-2 or TRBV6-3 with TRBJ1-3, with 9 bases that match TRBD1. Germline V gene lookup returns CDR1 MNHEY and CDR2 SVGEGT. J was trimmed by 2 bases and V by 4 bases; bases with no gene match: 15. The CDR3 has 19 residues.

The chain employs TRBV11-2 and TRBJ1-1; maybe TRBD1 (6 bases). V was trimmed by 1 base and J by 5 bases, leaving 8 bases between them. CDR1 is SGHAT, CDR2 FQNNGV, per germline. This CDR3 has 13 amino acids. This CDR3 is CASSLGGATEAFF. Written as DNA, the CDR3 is TGTGCCAGCAGCTTAGGGGGGGCGACTGAAGCTTTCTTT.

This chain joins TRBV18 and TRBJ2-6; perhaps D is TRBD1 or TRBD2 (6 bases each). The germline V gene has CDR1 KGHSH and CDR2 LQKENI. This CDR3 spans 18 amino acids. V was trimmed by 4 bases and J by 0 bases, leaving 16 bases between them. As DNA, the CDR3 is TGTGCCAGCTCACATCGCTCGGGGGCTAGCTCTGGGGCCAACGTCCTGACTTTC. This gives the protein CASSHRSGASSGANVLTF.

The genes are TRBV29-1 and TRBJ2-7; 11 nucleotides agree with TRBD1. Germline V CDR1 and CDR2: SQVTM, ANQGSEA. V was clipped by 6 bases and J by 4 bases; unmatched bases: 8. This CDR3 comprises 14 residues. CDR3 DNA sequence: TGCAGCGTCCAACCGGGACAGGGGGTATACGAGCAGTACTTC. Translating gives CSVQPGQGVYEQYF.